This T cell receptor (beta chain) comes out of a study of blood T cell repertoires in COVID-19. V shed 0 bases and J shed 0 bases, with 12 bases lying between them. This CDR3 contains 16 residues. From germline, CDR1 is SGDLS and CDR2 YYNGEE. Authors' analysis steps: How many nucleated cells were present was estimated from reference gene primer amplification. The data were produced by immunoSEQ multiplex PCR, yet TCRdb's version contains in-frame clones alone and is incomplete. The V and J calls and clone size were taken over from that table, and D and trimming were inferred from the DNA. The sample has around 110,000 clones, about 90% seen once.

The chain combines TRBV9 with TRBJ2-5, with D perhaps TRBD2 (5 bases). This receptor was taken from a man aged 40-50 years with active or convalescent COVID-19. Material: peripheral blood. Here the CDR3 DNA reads TGTGCCAGCAGCGTAGGGGAGAGACTGTACCAAGAGACCCAGTACTTC. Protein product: CASSVGERLYQETQYF.